Below, 11 T cell receptor beta chains from the same sample are listed, as sequenced in a study of regulatory T cells in long-lasting Graves disease. Time point defined: newly diagnosed GD, antithyroid drugs for less than 3 months. From PBMCs, RNA was extracted and then used to make the TCR library. Library construction for TCR beta used iRepertoire HTBI primers and Arm-PCR of CDR3 regions. TCRdb recomputed calls from the multiplex PCR reads with MiXCR, one row per CDR3 protein. The sample consists of under 450,000 distinct CDR3 sequences, around 11% of them appearing once. This sample also belongs to another study, concerning T cells in Graves' hyperthyroidism and ophthalmopathy.

Specimen: peripheral blood mononuclear cells (PBMCs), collected at new diagnosis, from a patient treated with antithyroid drugs. These receptors all come from a woman younger than 35 with Graves disease.

This clonotype showed up many times. The junction departs from germline at one end; a sequencing error may be responsible. The chain has TRBV3-1 and TRBJ1-2, with unresolved D. Germline CDR1 reads LGHDT; CDR2 reads YNNKEL (reference sequence). This CDR3 spans 15 amino acids. The CDR3 DNA follows: TGTGCCAGCAGCCACCGGGTCGCAGCAAACTCTGGCTACACCTTC. Translation: CASSHRVAANSGYTF. The complete variable domain, with remaining parts taken from reference TRBV3-1 and TRBJ1-2, reads DTAVSQTPKYLVTQMGNDKSIKCEQNLGHDTMYWYKQDSKKFLKIMFSYNNKELIINETVPNRFSPKSPDKAHLNLHINSLELGDSAVYFCASSHRVAANSGYTFGSGTRLTVV.

There are many counts of this clonotype. The V and J genes are TRBV18 and TRBJ2-5; TRBD2 aligns across 7 bases. V trimming: 3 bases; J trimming: 1 base; junction bases outside the gene matches: 2. The germline gives CDR1 KGHSH, CDR2 LQKENI. The CDR3 sequence is 14 residues long. The CDR3 DNA reads TGTGCCAGCTCACCCGGGACTACCCAAGAGACCCAGTACTTC. This gives the protein CASSPGTTQETQYF. Full variable domain (outside the CDR3, taken from reference TRBV18 and TRBJ2-5): NAGVMQNPRHLVRRRGQEARLRCSPMKGHSHVYWYRQLPEEGLKFMVYLQKENIIDESGMPKERFSAEFPKEGPSILRIQQVVRGDSAAYFCASSPGTTQETQYFGPGTRLLVL.

There are many counts of this clonotype. The chain couples TRBV4-2 to TRBJ1-5; a possible D gene is TRBD1 (6 bases). Trimming cost V 0 bases and J 1 base, with 22 bases left between them. The CDR3 has 20 residues. Germline values: CDR1 LGHNA, CDR2 YNFKEQ. CDR3 loop: CASSQEDVRRRDISNQPQHF. For the CDR3, the DNA is TGTGCCAGCAGCCAAGAAGATGTGCGTCGTCGGGACATCAGCAATCAGCCCCAGCATTTT.

This clonotype has ten or more counts. The J gene is TRBJ2-5, the V gene TRBV7-6; 7 bases align to TRBD1. Germline V gene data show CDR1 as SGHVS and CDR2 as FNYEAQ. CDR3 length: 16 amino acids. V lost 5 bases to trimming and J lost 4 bases; unmatched junction nucleotides: 13. The CDR3 loop is CASSLGADRARETQYF. CDR3 sequence (DNA): TGTGCCAGCAGCCTAGGGGCTGACAGGGCACGAGAGACCCAGTACTTC.

This rearrangement joins TRBV20-1 to TRBJ1-2; D gene unclear. The CDR3 is 13 amino acids. From germline, CDR1 is DFQATT and CDR2 SNEGSKA (reference sequence). The germline V and J ends were trimmed by 1 base and 5 bases, with 11 bases remaining between them. CDR3 DNA sequence: TGCAGTGCTAGAGGTCAGGCCCTTTATGGCTACACCTTC. It specifies CSARGQALYGYTF.

Comment on this clonotype: This likely comes from a read error, as the CDR3 has no conserved phenylalanine or tryptophan at its end. The DNA is left out, because the CDR3 cannot be placed on it with certainty; the CDR3 is given as TCRdb lists it. The chain links TRBV7-2 to TRBJ2-1; TRBD2 is the table's D call and was not checked against the DNA. Germline V gene data show CDR1 as SGHTA and CDR2 as FQGNSA. With termini counted, the CDR3 has 12 amino acids. The CDR3 protein is CASSSRTGRVAG.

This clonotype has more than one count but fewer than ten. The CDR3 coding sequence is TGTGCCAGCTCACCGGTACAGGGGTTTGGCTACACCTTC. It encodes CASSPVQGFGYTF. This chain joins TRBV18 and TRBJ1-2, with 7 bases identical to TRBD1. Germline CDR1 reads KGHSH; CDR2 reads LQKENI. The CDR3 spans 13 residues. J lost 7 bases, V lost 3 bases, and 5 bases had no gene match.

This clonotype was recorded many times. The chain has TRBV12-3 or TRBV12-4 and TRBJ2-5; no clear D. V shed 5 bases and J shed 10 bases, with 20 bases lying between them. This CDR3 is built from 14 residues. The CDR3 loop is CASSLTYSLLDQYF. The CDR3 nucleotides read TGTGCCAGCAGTCTTACTTACAGTCTGTTGGACCAGTACTTC.

The sample holds many counts of this clonotype. The chain is built from TRBV20-1 and TRBJ2-1, with D possibly TRBD2 on 6 matching bases. The CDR3 contains 11 residues. V gave up 3 bases and J gave up 15 bases, with 15 bases separating them. Per germline, CDR1 DFQATT and CDR2 SNEGSKA (reference sequence). CDR3 nucleotide sequence: TGCAGTGCTAGGAACGGGGGAGTGCTGTTCTTC. It codes for CSARNGGVLFF.

Many counts were recorded for this clonotype. The J gene is TRBJ2-1, the V gene TRBV12-3 or TRBV12-4; 13 positions agree with TRBD2. V gave up 4 bases and J gave up 7 bases; unmatched junction bases: 4. This CDR3 has 15 residues. For the CDR3, the DNA is TGTGCCAGCAGTTCGACTAGCGGGAGGAGGAATGAGCAGTTCTTC. Translating it yields CASSSTSGRRNEQFF.

This clonotype has ten or more counts. This chain uses TRBV2 with TRBJ1-1, with TRBD1 matching 10 bases. This CDR3 contains 15 residues. CDR1 is SNHLY and CDR2 is FYNNEI in the germline V gene. The junction had 11 bases not matched to a gene; V was cut back by 2 bases and J by 11 bases. The CDR3, as DNA: TGTGCCAGCAGTGAAATCCCCCGGACAGGGGGAAGGGCTTTCTTT. Protein product: CASSEIPRTGGRAFF.